A selection of T cell receptor beta chains follows, all from one sample in a study of response to subunit inactivated influenza vaccine. TCRdb recomputed calls from the RT-PCR reads with MiXCR, one row per CDR3 protein. In the table there are some 550,000 distinct CDR3 sequences, around 25% of which are singletons. The data were also submitted as part of a second study, on T cells expressing NK-cell markers.

Sequenced here: CD4+ T cells sorted from PBMCs, sampled about 13 days after vaccination. Receptors originate from a middle-aged man who received an inactivated influenza vaccine. CDR3s include the opening cysteine and the closing phenylalanine or tryptophan. The order of the fields is D gene, V gene, clone size, J gene, CDR3 DNA, CDR3 protein. D genes are given only for firm matches. The size entry is marked missing in some rows and otherwise reads once, few, many or a size class.

d_call: NA; v_call: TRBV20-1; clone_size: NA; j_call: TRBJ1-1; cdr3_nt: TGCAGTGCTAGGCAGGGCCCCCAGATGAACACTGAAGCTTTCTTT; cdr3_aa: CSARQGPQMNTEAFF
d_call: NA; v_call: TRBV7-2; clone_size: NA; j_call: TRBJ2-7; cdr3_nt: TGTGCCAGCAGCTTAAACACAGCGTCCACCTACGAGCAGTACTTC; cdr3_aa: CASSLNTASTYEQYF
d_call: NA; v_call: TRBV9; clone_size: few; j_call: TRBJ2-7; cdr3_nt: TGTGCCAGCAGCGAAACCTCTGGCACCGAGCAGTACTTC; cdr3_aa: CASSETSGTEQYF
d_call: NA; v_call: TRBV12-3/TRBV12-4; clone_size: NA; j_call: TRBJ1-1; cdr3_nt: TGTGCCAGCAGTTTTGGTGATGTAAACACTGAAGCTTTCTTT; cdr3_aa: CASSFGDVNTEAFF
d_call: NA; v_call: TRBV7-2; clone_size: few; j_call: TRBJ2-3; cdr3_nt: TGTGCCAGCAGCACGGGACCGCTCACAGATACGCAGTATTTT; cdr3_aa: CASSTGPLTDTQYF
d_call: TRBD2; v_call: TRBV6-5; clone_size: few; j_call: TRBJ2-1; cdr3_nt: TGTGCCAGCAGTTACCGGCTAGCGGGGTACAATGAGCAGTTCTTC; cdr3_aa: CASSYRLAGYNEQFF
d_call: TRBD2; v_call: TRBV11-2; clone_size: few; j_call: TRBJ2-2; cdr3_nt: TGTGCCAGCAGTGTATTCTCCCTAGCGGGAGGGCGTGACACCGGGGAGCTGTTTTTT; cdr3_aa: CASSVFSLAGGRDTGELFF
d_call: NA; v_call: TRBV5-1; clone_size: NA; j_call: TRBJ2-1; cdr3_nt: TGCGCCAGCAGCTTGGAGACGGCCAGCTCCTACAATGAGCAGTTCTTC; cdr3_aa: CASSLETASSYNEQFF
d_call: TRBD2; v_call: TRBV5-1; clone_size: NA; j_call: TRBJ2-3; cdr3_nt: TGCGCCAGCAGCTTAGACATGCGGACTAGCGTTTCGACAGATACGCAGTATTTT; cdr3_aa: CASSLDMRTSVSTDTQYF
d_call: TRBD2; v_call: TRBV20-1; clone_size: few; j_call: TRBJ2-2; cdr3_nt: TGCAGTGCTAGAGCGGGGGGGCATTCCGGGGAGCTGTTTTTT; cdr3_aa: CSARAGGHSGELFF
d_call: NA; v_call: TRBV10-3; clone_size: NA; j_call: TRBJ2-2; cdr3_nt: TGTGCCATCAGTGTTTCCAGGGGAGACGGGGAGCTGTTTTTT; cdr3_aa: CAISVSRGDGELFF
d_call: NA; v_call: TRBV19; clone_size: few; j_call: TRBJ1-2; cdr3_nt: TGTGCCAGTAGTATAGATCGTGTTACAGACATCTACACCTTC; cdr3_aa: CASSIDRVTDIYTF
d_call: TRBD1; v_call: TRBV15; clone_size: few; j_call: TRBJ1-2; cdr3_nt: TGTGCCACCAGCAGAGATCCTGGACAGGGAATAGGTGGCTACACCTTC; cdr3_aa: CATSRDPGQGIGGYTF
d_call: NA; v_call: TRBV18; clone_size: NA; j_call: TRBJ2-6; cdr3_nt: TGTGCCAGCTCACCACTTTCCCCGGGGGCCGGGGCCAACGTCCTGACTTTC; cdr3_aa: CASSPLSPGAGANVLTF